This TCR beta chain was obtained from a study of shared clonotypes between healthy human individuals (TCRdb year 2020). For the wider study: A couple of women and a few men aged 18 to 49 years were included in the cohort. Leukapheresis yielded between about 0.85 and 10 billion PBMCs per donor. Libraries were prepared and TCR repertoires were sequenced by different laboratories using diverse techniques, in order to increase sequencing depth and limit assay-specific biases. Per donor, three plates each were used for CD4 naive and CD4 memory, two for CD8 naive, and one for CD8 memory. To estimate repertoire size and how much clonotype sharing occurs between individuals, the study deeply sequenced the blood TCR repertoires of roughly 5 healthy adults. Points the paper makes about the study in general: Across a handful of donors, roughly 5% of naive CD4, around 3.5% of naive CD8, roughly 2.2% of memory CD4, and over 0.35% of memory CD8 clonotypes were shared. Pairwise subsampling led to the expectation that sequencing depth would affect the degree of clonotype sharing among donors. Sampling was limited to blood, and TCR repertoires in tissue likely differ from TCR repertoires in blood. Rarefaction of sorted-subset datasets indicated incomplete sequencing despite the large sequencing depth. Because the study included only a small number of donors, the genetic and exposure-history diversity represented was limited. Clonotypes shared by all four sorted-subset donors showed higher generation probabilities than non-shared clonotypes. Naive subsets generally had larger estimated clonotype richness than memory subsets did.

CD8 naive samples consisted of CD45RO-negative cells that were positively selected for CCR7, yielding a CD45RA+CCR7+ population without TemRA cells. Healthy HIV-negative adults with no recently reported acute infections or vaccinations were included as donors. Only Caucasian adults living in Nashville, Tennessee, USA were represented among the donors. Blood was collected by leukapheresis, and PBMCs were isolated by Ficoll-Histopaque density gradient centrifugation and then cryopreserved in liquid nitrogen vapor phase. Analytical flow cytometry was used to check the purity and quantity of each magnetically sorted T cell population. Genomic DNA was isolated from every sorted fraction and measured by UV absorbance on a Nanodrop 2000c. Using the deep immunoSEQ assay, multiplex PCR amplified TCR CDR3 regions from genomic DNA. For each cell subset, the extracted genomic DNA was distributed evenly across all wells of several immunoSEQ 96-well plates, and each plate served as one replicate. Each replicate PCR for sorted subsets received roughly 0.2 ug genomic DNA, equal to some 32,000 T cell genomes. Purified libraries were quantified with a Qubit 3.0 fluorometer, sized on a Bioanalyzer 2100, and re-quantified with the KAPA Library Quantification kit. Each immunoSEQ 96-well plate was sequenced on its own single-read 150-cycle Illumina NextSeq 550 flow cell. In the source study's methods: The immunoSEQ output contained only junctional sequences without quality scores, so filtering could not match that applied to full-length reads. To assign V/J genes and CDR3, sequences were annotated using PyIR, a Python wrapper for IgBLAST v1.9, with IMGT germline references. Any read was removed if the V/J assignment was weak (E-value above 1e-6), the CDR3 was missing, or the read contained stop codons, out-of-frame junctions, or ambiguous translated residues. A V3J clonotype was defined by an identical inferred V gene, J gene, and CDR3 amino acid sequence. To compute the percentage overlap between repertoires, the number of shared unique clonotypes was divided by the size of the smaller repertoire. Repertoire richness was assessed with RTK rarefaction, the Chao1 estimator, and Recon v2.1 estimates of unobserved clonotypes. OLGA was used to compute generation probabilities for all TCRbeta clonotypes that the gDNA method yielded from a handful of donors. TCRdb provides this immuneACCESS table in a form limited to in-frame rearrangements. Some clones are lacking; in checked studies, under half of them reflect an unresolved V gene, and why the rest are absent is not known. V, J and clone size reflect that table, while D and trimming were determined from the DNA. This sample is represented by about 2.2 million clones; about 94% of them were singletons. The ten top clones hold about 1.6% of the sample.

The germline V gene (reference sequence) yields DFQATT for CDR1 and SNEGSKA for CDR2. The CDR3 measures 11 amino acids from cysteine to phenylalanine. Only the CDR3 DNA stays, 33 bases, in frame from base 1. V drops 3 bases and J drops 15 bases, leaving 14 bases in between. To note about this clone: The target of this receptor is not known. No much larger clonotype is one base removed from it; base qualities were not supplied.

This clonotype was obtained from a man aged 18-30 years in good health. Some clones in this sample may be carry-over from other donors' samples. The sample comprised naive CD8+ T cells from PBMCs. In light of the paper, this sample's cell subset or site label describes: CD45RA+CCR7+. Rearrangement joined TRBV20-1 to TRBJ1-4; the D gene is unclear. The base sequence is TGCAGTGCTAGTACGTCGCTGGAGGTGTTTTTT. Translation gives CSASTSLEVFF.